This entry lists 23 T cell receptor beta chains sequenced from one sample in a study of PD-1 blockade in classical Hodgkin lymphoma. Time point described: cycle 4 day 1 (C4D1), after less than 7 weeks of nivolumab. Following autologous stem cell transplantation, relapse occurred in every patient, and exposure to brentuximab vedotin varied. Generated by immunoSEQ multiplex PCR, the TCRdb table keeps only in-frame clones and is missing some. The table shows about 28,000 clones, with around 80% occurring only once. Sequences were derived from peripheral blood mononuclear cells (PBMCs), sampled before the fourth cycle of nivolumab. The origin of the receptors is a human donor with classical Hodgkin lymphoma.

The table lists this clone with a few counts. This chain links TRBV6-5 with TRBJ2-2; TRBD1 aligns across 8 bases. Germline values: CDR1 MNHEY, CDR2 SVGAGI. This CDR3 has 15 residues. The V gene end was trimmed by 6 bases and the J gene end by 4 bases; junction bases not matched to a gene: 7. The CDR3 sequence is CASRTSGGGTGELFF. CDR3 nucleotide sequence: TGTGCCAGCAGAACCTCAGGGGGCGGCACCGGGGAGCTGTTTTTT.

The J gene is TRBJ2-7, the V gene TRBV6-6, with D unclear. Trimming pared 4 bases from V and 6 bases from J, leaving 7 bases between. The CDR3 loop spans 11 amino acids. CDR1 and CDR2 (germline): MNHNY, SVGAGI (reference sequence). CDR3 DNA sequence: TGTGCCAGCAGTTTCACCGGCGAGCAGTACTTC. Encoded protein: CASSFTGEQYF.

The V and J genes are TRBV7-9 and TRBJ2-1; D is perhaps TRBD2 (7 bases). Germline CDR1 and CDR2: SEHNR and FQNEAQ (reference sequence). The V end was cut by 1 base, the J end by 6 bases, with 13 bases between. CDR3 length equals 15 residues. The CDR3 bases are TGTGCCAGCAGCTTAGAGGGGGGGACTTTCAATGAGCAGTTCTTC. Protein product: CASSLEGGTFNEQFF.

This chain uses TRBV10-3 with TRBJ2-7; TRBD1 is a possible D gene (7 bases). Looked up from germline, CDR1 is ENHRY and CDR2 is SYGVKD. V was cut by 5 bases and J by 4 bases, with 15 bases left in between. This CDR3 is built from 14 residues. As DNA, the CDR3 is TGTGCCATCAGTACCGCGGGACAGCTTTACGAGCAGTACTTC. Its protein is CAISTAGQLYEQYF.

CDR3 loop: CASSIGGKGTEAFF. The CDR3 DNA sequence: TGTGCCAGTAGTATCGGAGGGAAAGGTACTGAAGCTTTCTTT. The rearrangement links TRBV19 to TRBJ1-1; D not resolved. The CDR3 covers 14 residues. The germline V and J ends were trimmed by 3 bases and 5 bases, with 13 bases remaining between them. CDR1 and CDR2 (germline): LNHDA, SQIVND (reference sequence).

The chain links TRBV6-1 to TRBJ2-7; possibly TRBD2 for D (5 bases). CDR1 and CDR2 from the germline V gene are MNHNS and SASEGT. V lost 0 bases to trimming and J lost 2 bases, with 20 bases between them. CDR3 length: 18 residues. DNA of the CDR3: TGTGCCAGCAGTGAAGCGAGGACTGTCCTTGGGTTCCCCTACGAGCAGTACTTC. Residues: CASSEARTVLGFPYEQYF.

V gene TRBV11-1 combines with J gene TRBJ2-7, with 8 positions matching TRBD1. CDR3 size: 16 residues. V shed 0 bases and J 3 bases; nucleotides not matched to a gene: 7. Germline assignment: CDR1 SGHAT and CDR2 FQDESV (reference sequence). In nucleotides, the CDR3 is TGTGCCAGCAGCTTAGCGGGACAGGTTCCTTTCTACGAGCAGTACTTC. Translating it yields CASSLAGQVPFYEQYF.

The J gene is TRBJ2-1, the V gene TRBV29-1, with D tentatively TRBD1 (5 bases). The CDR3 runs 13 residues. Germline V CDR1 and CDR2: SQVTM, ANQGSEA. The germline V and J ends were trimmed by 2 bases and 6 bases, with 11 bases remaining between them. CDR3 in DNA: TGCAGCGTTGAAAGGGGCACGAGCAATGAGCAGTTCTTC. Translating it yields CSVERGTSNEQFF.

The chain employs TRBV28 and TRBJ1-5; a weak D match, TRBD1 (6 bases). CDR1 is MDHEN and CDR2 is SYDVKM in the germline V gene. V was clipped by 4 bases and J by 7 bases, with 14 bases between them. The CDR3 sequence is 14 residues long. CDR3 in amino acids: CASSSRGGKQPQHF. CDR3 in DNA: TGTGCCAGCAGTTCACGAGGGGGGAAGCAGCCCCAGCATTTT.

This clone appeared once. This rearrangement joins TRBV29-1 to TRBJ2-1; 12 bases map to TRBD1. Germline V gene sequence: CDR1 SQVTM, CDR2 ANQGSEA. CDR3 length equals 14 residues. The V gene end was trimmed by 3 bases and the J gene end by 6 bases; junction bases not matched to a gene: 3. CDR3 region: CSVEGTGGFNEQFF. The CDR3 nucleotides are TGCAGCGTTGAGGGGACAGGGGGCTTCAATGAGCAGTTCTTC.

With respect to this clone: One end of the junction does not line up with germline, which may come from a read error. The chain is built from TRBV2 and TRBJ2-4, with 7 positions matching TRBD1. The CDR3 is 13 amino acids. From germline, CDR1 is SNHLY and CDR2 FYNNEI. CDR3 DNA sequence: TGTGCCAGCTCAGGGGGAGCCAGAAACATTCAGTACTTC. Amino acids: CASSGGARNIQYF.

The chain uses TRBV15 and TRBJ2-2; 12 nucleotides align to TRBD2. The V and J ends lost 0 bases and 6 bases, in that order; junction bases with no gene match: 5. Germline CDR1 reads LNHNV; CDR2 reads YYDKDF (reference sequence). CDR3 length equals 17 residues. The CDR3 is CATSRETSGSVAGELFF. For the CDR3, the DNA is TGTGCCACCAGCAGAGAGACTAGCGGGAGTGTGGCCGGGGAGCTGTTTTTT.

This clone was seen a few times. This chain links TRBV2 with TRBJ2-7; no clear D. The germline V gene has CDR1 SNHLY and CDR2 FYNNEI. This CDR3 comprises 11 residues. V lost 4 bases and J lost 6, with 7 bases in between. The DNA for the CDR3 is TGTGCCAGCAGTGTAGTTTCCGAGCAGTACTTC. Amino acid sequence: CASSVVSEQYF.

In DNA, the CDR3 is TGTGCCAGCAGCTTAGGGAGCACCGAGCAGTTCTTC. Translated, it gives CASSLGSTEQFF. The rearrangement uses TRBV13 and TRBJ2-1; D is uncertain. This CDR3 comprises 12 residues. The V end was cut by 0 bases, the J end by 10 bases, with 7 bases between. Germline CDR1 is PRHDT and CDR2 is FYEKMQ (reference sequence).

This clone has just a few counts. This chain joins TRBV28 and TRBJ2-3; tentatively, D is TRBD1 or TRBD2 (6 bases each). The CDR3 has 14 amino acids. V dropped 4 bases and J dropped 4 bases, with 12 bases sitting between them. The V gene's germline CDR1 is MDHEN and CDR2 SYDVKM. The CDR3 nucleotides read TGTGCCAGCAGTTCGGAGGGGGTGTCAGATACGCAGTATTTT. Protein: CASSSEGVSDTQYF.

This chain links TRBV6-5 with TRBJ2-7; tentative D call: TRBD1 (6 bases). The germline V gene encodes CDR1 MNHEY and CDR2 SVGAGI. CDR3 size: 14 residues. V was pared by 2 bases and J by 0 bases, with 8 bases between. The CDR3 is CASSYGGGSYEQYF. CDR3 sequence (DNA): TGTGCCAGCAGTTACGGGGGCGGCTCCTACGAGCAGTACTTC.

This clone was detected a few times. V usage is TRBV10-1 and J usage is TRBJ2-1; D is possibly TRBD2 (6 bases). The CDR3 loop spans 15 amino acids. Trimming took 5 bases from V and 1 from J, leaving 12 bases between them. The germline gives CDR1 WNHNN, CDR2 SYGVQD (reference sequence). CDR3 loop: CASSSTGTSYNEQFF. CDR3 nucleotide sequence: TGCGCCAGCAGTTCGACCGGGACTTCCTACAATGAGCAGTTCTTC.

The CDR3 DNA sequence: TGTGCCAGCAGCAAAGAGGGCGGGAGGGCTTACGAGCAGTACTTC. It specifies CASSKEGGRAYEQYF. The chain links TRBV7-9 to TRBJ2-7, with TRBD2 identical over 9 bases. V gave up 5 bases and J gave up 4 bases; unmatched junction bases: 9. In germline, CDR1 is SEHNR, CDR2 FQNEAQ (reference sequence). CDR3 length: 15 amino acids.

The chain carries TRBV23-1 and TRBJ2-5; no clear D gene. TRBV23-1 is sorted into the ORF group, with uncertain function. V was cut by 4 bases and J by 7 bases, with 7 bases left in between. This CDR3 is built from 11 residues. CDR3 in DNA: TGCGCCAGCAGTCTTCTTGGGACCCAGTACTTC. Amino acid sequence: CASSLLGTQYF.

The chain is built from TRBV7-2 and TRBJ2-7; the D gene is possibly TRBD2 (5 bases). From germline, CDR1 is SGHTA and CDR2 FQGNSA. The length of the CDR3 is 14 residues. V was shortened by 3 bases and J by 3 bases, with 12 bases between the two germline ends. The CDR3 region has the DNA TGTGCCAGCAGCTTGTCGGCAGGAGGCTACGAGCAGTACTTC. Translating gives CASSLSAGGYEQYF.

This clone was detected a few times. The V and J genes are TRBV6-1 and TRBJ1-1; D gene uncertain. CDR3 size: 13 residues. The germline CDR1 and CDR2 sequences are MNHNS and SASEGT. The CDR3 sequence is CATPKVGNTEAFF. In DNA form, the CDR3 reads TGTGCTACTCCCAAGGTAGGGAACACTGAAGCTTTCTTT.

The chain employs TRBV7-9 and TRBJ1-1; D gene uncertain. Between the trimmed V and J ends, which lost 5 bases and 3 bases, there was a span of 10 bases. This CDR3 is built from 13 residues. The germline gives CDR1 SEHNR, CDR2 FQNEAQ (reference sequence). The CDR3 DNA follows: TGTGCCAGCAGCGGGTGGTTGGACACTGAAGCTTTCTTT. Protein sequence: CASSGWLDTEAFF.

Only one count was recorded for this clone. The chain is built from TRBV6-6 and TRBJ1-5; D unclear. The CDR3 has 15 residues. Trimming stripped 4 bases from V and 6 bases from J, with 16 bases between. The germline V gene encodes CDR1 MNHNY and CDR2 SVGAGI (reference sequence). CDR3 region: CASSSRLGLTQPQHF. Written as DNA, the CDR3 is TGTGCCAGCAGTTCCCGACTTGGACTGACTCAGCCCCAGCATTTT.